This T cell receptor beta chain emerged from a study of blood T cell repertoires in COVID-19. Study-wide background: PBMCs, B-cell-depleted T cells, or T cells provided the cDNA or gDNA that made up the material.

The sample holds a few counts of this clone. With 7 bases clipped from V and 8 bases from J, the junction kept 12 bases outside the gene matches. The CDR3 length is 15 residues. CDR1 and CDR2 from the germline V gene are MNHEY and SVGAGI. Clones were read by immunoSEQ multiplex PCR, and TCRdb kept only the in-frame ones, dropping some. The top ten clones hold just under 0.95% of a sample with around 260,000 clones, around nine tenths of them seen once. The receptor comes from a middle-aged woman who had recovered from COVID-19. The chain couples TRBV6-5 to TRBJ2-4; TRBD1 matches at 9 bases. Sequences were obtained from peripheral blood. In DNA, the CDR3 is TGTGCCAGCATCCCAACAGGGGGCGGGTTCGACATTCAGTACTTC. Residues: CASIPTGGGFDIQYF.